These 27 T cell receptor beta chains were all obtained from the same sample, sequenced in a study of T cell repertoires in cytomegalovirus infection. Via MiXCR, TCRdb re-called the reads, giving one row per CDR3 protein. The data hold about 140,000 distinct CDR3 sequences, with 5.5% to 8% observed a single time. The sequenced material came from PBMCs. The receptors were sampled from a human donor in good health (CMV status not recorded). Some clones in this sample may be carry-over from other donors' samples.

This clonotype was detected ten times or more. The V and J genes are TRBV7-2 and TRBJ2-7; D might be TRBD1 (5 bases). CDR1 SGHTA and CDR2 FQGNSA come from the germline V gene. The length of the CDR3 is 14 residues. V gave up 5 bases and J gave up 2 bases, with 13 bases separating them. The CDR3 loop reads CASSLSPGPYEQYF. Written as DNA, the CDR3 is TGTGCCAGCAGCCTATCACCAGGGCCCTACGAGCAGTACTTC.

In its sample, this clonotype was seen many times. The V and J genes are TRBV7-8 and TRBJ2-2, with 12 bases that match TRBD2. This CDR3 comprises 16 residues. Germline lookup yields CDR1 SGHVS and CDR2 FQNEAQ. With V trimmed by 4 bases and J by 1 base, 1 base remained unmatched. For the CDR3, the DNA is TGTGCCAGCAGCTCGGGACTAGCGGGGAACACCGGGGAGCTGTTTTTT. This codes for CASSSGLAGNTGELFF.

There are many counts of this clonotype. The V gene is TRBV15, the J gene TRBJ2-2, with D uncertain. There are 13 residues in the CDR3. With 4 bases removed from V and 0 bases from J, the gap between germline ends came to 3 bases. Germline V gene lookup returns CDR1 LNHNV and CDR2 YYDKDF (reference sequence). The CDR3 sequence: CATSKTNTGELFF. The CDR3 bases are TGTGCCACCAGCAAAACGAACACCGGGGAGCTGTTTTTT.

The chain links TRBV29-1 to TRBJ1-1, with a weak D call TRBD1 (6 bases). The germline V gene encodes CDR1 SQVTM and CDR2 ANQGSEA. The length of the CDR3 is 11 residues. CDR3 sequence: CRSTGNTEAFF. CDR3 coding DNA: TGCAGGTCGACAGGGAACACTGAAGCTTTCTTT.

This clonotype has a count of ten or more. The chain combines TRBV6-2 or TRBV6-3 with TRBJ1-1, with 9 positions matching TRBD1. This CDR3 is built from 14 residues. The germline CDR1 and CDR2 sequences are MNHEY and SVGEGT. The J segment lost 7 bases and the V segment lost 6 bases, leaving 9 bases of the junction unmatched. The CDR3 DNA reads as TGTGCCAGCAGCCCGGGACAGGGATGGGGTGAAGCTTTCTTT. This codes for CASSPGQGWGEAFF.

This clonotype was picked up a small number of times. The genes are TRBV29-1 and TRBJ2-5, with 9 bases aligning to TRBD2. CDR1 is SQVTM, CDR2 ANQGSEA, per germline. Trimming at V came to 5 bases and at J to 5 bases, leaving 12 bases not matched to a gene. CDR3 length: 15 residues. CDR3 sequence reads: CSVPPGGLAGETQYF. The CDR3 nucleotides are TGCAGCGTTCCCCCCGGGGGACTAGCCGGCGAGACCCAGTACTTC. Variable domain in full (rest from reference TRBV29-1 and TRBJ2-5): SAVISQKPSRDICQRGTSLTIQCQVDSQVTMMFWYRQQPGQSLTLIATANQGSEATYESGFVIDKFPISRPNLTFSTLTVSNMSPEDSSIYLCSVPPGGLAGETQYFGPGTRLLVL.

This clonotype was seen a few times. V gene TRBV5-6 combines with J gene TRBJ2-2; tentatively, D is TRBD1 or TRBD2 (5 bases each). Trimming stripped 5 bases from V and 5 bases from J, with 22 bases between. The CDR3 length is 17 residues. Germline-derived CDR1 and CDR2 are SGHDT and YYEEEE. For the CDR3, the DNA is TGTGCCAGCAGGGTGTGGCGTGACAGAAGGAGGACCGGGGAGCTGTTTTTT. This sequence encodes CASRVWRDRRRTGELFF.

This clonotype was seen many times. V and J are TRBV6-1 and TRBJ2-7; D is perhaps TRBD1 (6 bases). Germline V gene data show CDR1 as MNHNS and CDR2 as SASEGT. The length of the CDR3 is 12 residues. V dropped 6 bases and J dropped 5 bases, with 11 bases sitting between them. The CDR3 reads CASRKDSHEQYF. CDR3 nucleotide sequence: TGTGCCAGCAGGAAGGACAGCCACGAGCAGTACTTC.

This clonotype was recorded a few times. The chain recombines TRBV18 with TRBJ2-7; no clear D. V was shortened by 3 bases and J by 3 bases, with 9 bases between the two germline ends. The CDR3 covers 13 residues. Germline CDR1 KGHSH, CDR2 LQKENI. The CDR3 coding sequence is TGTGCCAGCTCACCCGGAAGACTCTACGAGCAGTACTTC. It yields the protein CASSPGRLYEQYF. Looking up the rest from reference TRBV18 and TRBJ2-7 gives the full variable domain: NAGVMQNPRHLVRRRGQEARLRCSPMKGHSHVYWYRQLPEEGLKFMVYLQKENIIDESGMPKERFSAEFPKEGPSILRIQQVVRGDSAAYFCASSPGRLYEQYFGPGTRLTVT.

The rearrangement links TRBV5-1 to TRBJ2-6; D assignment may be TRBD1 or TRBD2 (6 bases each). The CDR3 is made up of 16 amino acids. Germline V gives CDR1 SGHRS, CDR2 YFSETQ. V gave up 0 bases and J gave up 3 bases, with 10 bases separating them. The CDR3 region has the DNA TGCGCCAGCAGCTTGGACGGGGGCCTTGGGGCCAACGTCCTGACTTTC. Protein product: CASSLDGGLGANVLTF.

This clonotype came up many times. Written as DNA, the CDR3 is TGTGCCAGCAGCTTAGGAATTACGCGGGGTACGCAGTATTTT. Residues: CASSLGITRGTQYF. The chain joins TRBV7-2 to TRBJ2-3; perhaps TRBD2 as D (6 bases). The CDR3 runs 14 residues. From germline, CDR1 is SGHTA and CDR2 FQGNSA. Trimming pared 1 base from V and 8 bases from J, leaving 13 bases between.

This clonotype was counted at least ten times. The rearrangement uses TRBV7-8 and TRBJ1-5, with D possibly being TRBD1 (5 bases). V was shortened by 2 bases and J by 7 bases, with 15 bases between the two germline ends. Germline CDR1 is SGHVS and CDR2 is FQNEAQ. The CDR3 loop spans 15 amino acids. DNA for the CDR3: TGTGCCAGCAGCTTAACGGACGGAGGGGACCAGCCCCAGCATTTT. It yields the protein CASSLTDGGDQPQHF. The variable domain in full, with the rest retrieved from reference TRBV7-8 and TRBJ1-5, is GAGVSQSPRYKVAKRGQDVALRCDPISGHVSLFWYQQALGQGPEFLTYFQNEAQLDKSGLPSDRFFAERPEGSVSTLKIQRTQQEDSAVYLCASSLTDGGDQPQHFGDGTRLSIL.

The CDR3 DNA reads TGTGCCACCAGCAGGGAAGTACGGGGTAATTCACCCCTCCACTTT. It translates to CATSREVRGNSPLHF. The chain recombines TRBV15 with TRBJ1-6; D remains ambiguous. Germline CDR1 is LNHNV and CDR2 is YYDKDF (reference sequence). CDR3 length: 15 residues. V was cut by 3 bases and J by 6 bases, with 12 bases left in between.

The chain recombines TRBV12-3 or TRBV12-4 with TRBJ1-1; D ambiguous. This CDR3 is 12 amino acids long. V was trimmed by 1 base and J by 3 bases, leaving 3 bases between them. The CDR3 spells CASSLGHTEAFF. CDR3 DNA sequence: TGTGCCAGCAGTTTAGGACACACTGAAGCTTTCTTT.

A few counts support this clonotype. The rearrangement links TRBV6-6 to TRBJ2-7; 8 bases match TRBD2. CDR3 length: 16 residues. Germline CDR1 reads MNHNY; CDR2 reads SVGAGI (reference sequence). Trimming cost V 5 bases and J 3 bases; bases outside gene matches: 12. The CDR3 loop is CASSPKQTGGGYEQYF. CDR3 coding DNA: TGTGCCAGCAGTCCTAAACAAACCGGGGGGGGCTACGAGCAGTACTTC.

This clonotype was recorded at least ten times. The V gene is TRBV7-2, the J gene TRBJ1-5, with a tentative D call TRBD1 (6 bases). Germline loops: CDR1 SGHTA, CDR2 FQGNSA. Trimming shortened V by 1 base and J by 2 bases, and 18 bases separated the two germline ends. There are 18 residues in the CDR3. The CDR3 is CASSLVLGTPRGNQPQHF. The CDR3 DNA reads TGTGCCAGCAGCTTAGTGTTAGGGACACCGAGGGGCAATCAGCCCCAGCATTTT.

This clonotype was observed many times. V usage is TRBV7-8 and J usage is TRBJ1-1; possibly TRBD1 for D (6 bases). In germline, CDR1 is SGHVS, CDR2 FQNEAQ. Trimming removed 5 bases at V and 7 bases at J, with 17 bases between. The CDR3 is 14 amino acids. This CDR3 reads CASSPPDRKHEAFF. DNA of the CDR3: TGTGCCAGCAGCCCCCCGGACAGAAAGCATGAAGCTTTCTTT.

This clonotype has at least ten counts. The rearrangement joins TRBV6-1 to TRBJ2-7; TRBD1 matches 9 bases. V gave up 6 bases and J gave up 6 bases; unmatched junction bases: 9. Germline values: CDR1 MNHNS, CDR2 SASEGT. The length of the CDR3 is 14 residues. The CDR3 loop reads CASSSGTGKLEQYF. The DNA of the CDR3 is TGTGCCAGCAGCTCCGGGACAGGGAAGCTCGAGCAGTACTTC.

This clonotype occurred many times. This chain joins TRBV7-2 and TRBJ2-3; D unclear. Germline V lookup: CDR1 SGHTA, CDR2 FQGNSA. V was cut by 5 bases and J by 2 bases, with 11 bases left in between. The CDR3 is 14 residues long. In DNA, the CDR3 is TGTGCCAGCAGCCCTGGCTCGGCCACAGATACGCAGTATTTT. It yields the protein CASSPGSATDTQYF.

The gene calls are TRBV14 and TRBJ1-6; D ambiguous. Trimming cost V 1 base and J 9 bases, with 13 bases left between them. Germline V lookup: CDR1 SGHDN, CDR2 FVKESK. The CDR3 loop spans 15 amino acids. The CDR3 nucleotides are TGTGCCAGCAGCCAAGTTGGGGTTTTAGGTTCACCCCTCCACTTT. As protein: CASSQVGVLGSPLHF.

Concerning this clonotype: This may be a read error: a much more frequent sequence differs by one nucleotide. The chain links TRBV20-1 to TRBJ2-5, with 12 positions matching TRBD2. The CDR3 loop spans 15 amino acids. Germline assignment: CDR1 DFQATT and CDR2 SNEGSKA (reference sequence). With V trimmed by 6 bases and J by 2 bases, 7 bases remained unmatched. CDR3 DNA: TGCAGTGCACAAACTAGCGGGGGGCTTCAAGAGACCCAGTACTTC. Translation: CSAQTSGGLQETQYF.

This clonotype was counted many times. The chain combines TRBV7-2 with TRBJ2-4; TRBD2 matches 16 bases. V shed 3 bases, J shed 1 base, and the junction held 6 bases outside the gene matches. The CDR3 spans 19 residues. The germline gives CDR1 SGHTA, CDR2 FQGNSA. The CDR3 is CASSLGLAGGGPAKNIQYF. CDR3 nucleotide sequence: TGTGCCAGCAGCTTGGGACTAGCGGGGGGGGGGCCGGCCAAAAACATTCAGTACTTC.

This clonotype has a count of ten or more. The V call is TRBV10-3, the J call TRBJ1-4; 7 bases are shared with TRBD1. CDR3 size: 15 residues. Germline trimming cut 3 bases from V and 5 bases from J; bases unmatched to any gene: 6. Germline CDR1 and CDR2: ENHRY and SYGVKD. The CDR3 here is CAISDGGTANEKLFF. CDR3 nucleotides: TGTGCCATCAGTGATGGCGGGACAGCAAATGAAAAACTGTTTTTT.

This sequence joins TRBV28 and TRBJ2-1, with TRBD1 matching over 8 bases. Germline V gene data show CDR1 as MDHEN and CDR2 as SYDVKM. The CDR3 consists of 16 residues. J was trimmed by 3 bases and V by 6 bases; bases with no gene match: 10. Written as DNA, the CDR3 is TGTGCCAGCAGACCCCCGGGACAGGTTGGCTACAATGAGCAGTTCTTC. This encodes CASRPPGQVGYNEQFF.

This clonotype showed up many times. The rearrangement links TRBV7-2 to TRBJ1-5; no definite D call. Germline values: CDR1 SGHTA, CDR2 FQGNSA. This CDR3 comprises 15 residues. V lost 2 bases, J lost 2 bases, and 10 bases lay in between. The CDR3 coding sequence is TGTGCCAGCAGCTTACCCCCCGGGGGCAATCAGCCCCAGCATTTT. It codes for CASSLPPGGNQPQHF.

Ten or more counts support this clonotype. CDR3 protein: CASSLDSAQETQYF. The CDR3 region has the DNA TGTGCCAGCAGCTTAGACAGCGCCCAAGAGACCCAGTACTTC. This sequence joins TRBV7-2 and TRBJ2-5; no clear D. This CDR3 is 14 amino acids long. Trimming stripped 1 base from V and 1 base from J, with 7 bases between. The germline V gene has CDR1 SGHTA and CDR2 FQGNSA.

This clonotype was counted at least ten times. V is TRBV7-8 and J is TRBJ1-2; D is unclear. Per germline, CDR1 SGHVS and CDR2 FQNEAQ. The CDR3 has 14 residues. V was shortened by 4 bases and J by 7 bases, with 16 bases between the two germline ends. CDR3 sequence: CASSSPPGFGGYTF. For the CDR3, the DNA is TGTGCCAGCAGCTCCCCCCCGGGGTTCGGTGGCTACACCTTC.